This is a list of T cell receptor beta chains from one sample in a study of vaccination and CD4 T cells after COVID-19. In TCRdb, the PCR reads were re-called with MiXCR into one record per CDR3 protein. The sample has over 20,000 distinct CDR3 sequences, around three quarters seen once; the top ten hold roughly 8.7%. Their specific antigens are unknown. The sequencing sample was made of CD4+ T cells from blood, cultured in vitro. These receptors were obtained from a human donor who had recovered from COVID-19. Both conserved end residues are part of each CDR3. Fields, in order: CDR3 DNA, CDR3 protein, V gene, J gene, CDR3 length, D gene, clone size. The D gene is left open where the match is weak. Clone size, where shown, is once, few, many, or a class for clones that have expanded.

DNA: TGTGCCAGCAGTGAATTTGACAGGGGAGGCTTACCGCAGCCCCAGCATTTT
CDR3: CASSEFDRGGLPQPQHF
V: TRBV6-1
J: TRBJ1-5
length: 17
D: TRBD1
size: -

DNA: TGCAGTGCTACCGGGACTAGCGGGAGGGCGGGTTACGAGCAGTACTTC
CDR3: CSATGTSGRAGYEQYF
V: TRBV20-1
J: TRBJ2-7
length: 16
D: TRBD2
size: -

DNA: TGTGCCAGCAGCTTAGACGGGAGCACCGGGGAGCTGTTTTTT
CDR3: CASSLDGSTGELFF
V: TRBV7-2
J: TRBJ2-2
length: 14
D: -
size: few

DNA: TGTGCCAGCAGCAGACAGCTTAGCAATCAGCCCCAGCATTTT
CDR3: CASSRQLSNQPQHF
V: TRBV7-2
J: TRBJ1-5
length: 14
D: -
size: -

DNA: TGTGCCACCAGCAGAGATCCCAGGGACAGATCCAATCAGCCCCAGCATTTT
CDR3: CATSRDPRDRSNQPQHF
V: TRBV15
J: TRBJ1-5
length: 17
D: TRBD1
size: -

DNA: TGTGCCATCAGTGAAGGTGCGGGAGGGAAAGAGACCCAGTACTTC
CDR3: CAISEGAGGKETQYF
V: TRBV10-3
J: TRBJ2-5
length: 15
D: TRBD2
size: -

DNA: TGTGCCAGCAGTTTAGCAGGTTATCAGCCCCAGCATTTT
CDR3: CASSLAGYQPQHF
V: TRBV28
J: TRBJ1-5
length: 13
D: -
size: few

DNA: TGTGCCAGCAGTGAAGGGGCAGCCAGCTATGGCTACACCTTC
CDR3: CASSEGAASYGYTF
V: TRBV6-1
J: TRBJ1-2
length: 14
D: -
size: -

DNA: TGTGCCAGCAGCGTAGGGGGAGGAAACACCATATATTTT
CDR3: CASSVGGGNTIYF
V: TRBV9
J: TRBJ1-3
length: 13
D: -
size: -

DNA: TGCGCCAGCTATGACGGCATCTATGGCTACACCTTC
CDR3: CASYDGIYGYTF
V: TRBV4-1
J: TRBJ1-2
length: 12
D: -
size: -

DNA: TGTGCCATCAGTGAGGGAGGGGGCGGCAATCAGCCCCAGCATTTT
CDR3: CAISEGGGGNQPQHF
V: TRBV10-3
J: TRBJ1-5
length: 15
D: TRBD1
size: few

DNA: TGCAGTGCTGGCAAGGGGGGAATGAACACTGAAGCTTTCTTT
CDR3: CSAGKGGMNTEAFF
V: TRBV20-1
J: TRBJ1-1
length: 14
D: -
size: -

DNA: TGTGCCAGCAGCTTAGAATTTCGGGGACTCAATTGTTTC
CDR3: CASSLEFRGLNCF
V: TRBV11-2
J: TRBJ1-2
length: 13
D: -
size: -

DNA: TGTGCCAGCTCTAAGGGGGCGGGTTGGGATCAGCCCCAGCATTTT
CDR3: CASSKGAGWDQPQHF
V: TRBV18
J: TRBJ1-5
length: 15
D: TRBD1
size: -

DNA: TGTGCCAGCAGGTCTAGCCGGGGACAGGGGACCGAGTCAGGAAACACCATATATTTT
CDR3: CASRSSRGQGTESGNTIYF
V: TRBV7-9
J: TRBJ1-3
length: 19
D: TRBD1
size: few

DNA: TGTGCCAGCAGTTATCGGGGGGGACGAAGTAGCACAGATACGCAGTATTTT
CDR3: CASSYRGGRSSTDTQYF
V: TRBV7-7
J: TRBJ2-3
length: 17
D: TRBD2
size: -

DNA: TGTGCCAGCAGCCTCATAGGGTCCCCTAGCACAGATACGCAGTATTTT
CDR3: CASSLIGSPSTDTQYF
V: TRBV5-6
J: TRBJ2-3
length: 16
D: -
size: -

DNA: TGTGCCAGCCTTACGAGCGGACCCTACGAGCAGTACTTC
CDR3: CASLTSGPYEQYF
V: TRBV6-1
J: TRBJ2-7
length: 13
D: -
size: -

DNA: TGTGCCAGCAGCCCGTCCTGGGCGGGAGTTGGGACAGATACGCAGTATTTT
CDR3: CASSPSWAGVGTDTQYF
V: TRBV7-2
J: TRBJ2-3
length: 17
D: TRBD2
size: once

DNA: TGTGCCAGCAGTGTAGGTCCGGATCCTCGGCCCCAGCATTTT
CDR3: CASSVGPDPRPQHF
V: TRBV6-1
J: TRBJ1-5
length: 14
D: -
size: few

DNA: TGTGCCAGCACCCGAGGAGCAGGGGGGTTTGGCAATCAGCCCCAGCATTTT
CDR3: CASTRGAGGFGNQPQHF
V: TRBV7-8
J: TRBJ1-5
length: 17
D: TRBD1
size: -

DNA: TGTGCCACCAGCAGAGATTCAACGGGGGTTCGGGATCAGCCCCAGCATTTT
CDR3: CATSRDSTGVRDQPQHF
V: TRBV15
J: TRBJ1-5
length: 17
D: -
size: -

DNA: TGCGCCAGCAGCCTAGGGAGGGGCTGGGGCTACGAGCAGTACTTC
CDR3: CASSLGRGWGYEQYF
V: TRBV7-2
J: TRBJ2-7
length: 15
D: TRBD2
size: -

DNA: TGCAGTGCTAGTTGGAGGGGGGGCAATCAGCCCCAGCATTTT
CDR3: CSASWRGGNQPQHF
V: TRBV20-1
J: TRBJ1-5
length: 14
D: -
size: -

DNA: TGTGCCTGGAGTCACCGGGACAGGGAACTCTATGGCTACACCTTC
CDR3: CAWSHRDRELYGYTF
V: TRBV30
J: TRBJ1-2
length: 15
D: TRBD1
size: -

DNA: TGTGCCAGCAGGGACGGTAGCAATCAGCCCCAGCATTTT
CDR3: CASRDGSNQPQHF
V: TRBV28
J: TRBJ1-5
length: 13
D: -
size: -

DNA: TGTGCCACCAGTCAGGGGAGCTATGGCTACACCTTC
CDR3: CATSQGSYGYTF
V: TRBV24-1
J: TRBJ1-2
length: 12
D: -
size: -

DNA: TGTGCCAGCAGTTACCCAGACAGGGGGCGCGGTGAAGCTTTCTTT
CDR3: CASSYPDRGRGEAFF
V: TRBV6-5
J: TRBJ1-1
length: 15
D: TRBD1
size: -

DNA: TGTGCCAGCAGCCCTGCGGGACTAGCGAAAACCGGGGAGCTGTTTTTT
CDR3: CASSPAGLAKTGELFF
V: TRBV28
J: TRBJ2-2
length: 16
D: TRBD2
size: few

DNA: TGCGCCAGCAGCCCGAGAGGGGGTTGGGACATTCAGTACTTC
CDR3: CASSPRGGWDIQYF
V: TRBV11-1
J: TRBJ2-4
length: 14
D: -
size: -

DNA: TGTGCCAGCAGCCCCGGGACCCACAATGAGCAGTTCTTC
CDR3: CASSPGTHNEQFF
V: TRBV12-3/TRBV12-4
J: TRBJ2-1
length: 13
D: -
size: -